The 21 T cell receptor beta chains below all came from one sample that was sequenced in a study of T cells in localized non-small cell lung cancer. Here immunoSEQ multiplex PCR was the method, and the copy in TCRdb shows in-frame clones only, minus some. The data hold some 36,000 clones, with about nine tenths observed a single time. Sequenced here: peripheral blood mononuclear cells, sampled before any cancer treatment. The receptors stem from a male donor at least 60 years old with stage II lung adenocarcinoma.

The chain is built from TRBV4-3 and TRBJ2-1; possibly TRBD2 for D (6 bases). The V end was cut by 0 bases, the J end by 8 bases, with 11 bases between. There are 14 residues in the CDR3. Germline V gene sequence: CDR1 LGHNA, CDR2 YSLEER. The CDR3 DNA is TGCGCCAGCAGCCAAGATTTATGGGGGGATGAGCAGTTCTTC. Residues: CASSQDLWGDEQFF.

CDR3 protein: CASSGTGGDEQYF. The CDR3 DNA reads as TGTGCCAGCAGCGGGACAGGGGGCGACGAGCAGTACTTC. The genes are TRBV6-1 and TRBJ2-7; 12 bases are shared with TRBD1. This CDR3 region has 13 residues. V was pared by 6 bases and J by 5 bases, with 2 bases of the junction left unmatched. Germline V CDR1 and CDR2: MNHNS, SASEGT.

This chain joins TRBV28 and TRBJ2-4, with 7 bases lining up with TRBD2. The ends lost 4 bases at V and 6 bases at J; junction bases unmatched: 9. This CDR3 contains 15 residues. Germline loops: CDR1 MDHEN, CDR2 SYDVKM. DNA for the CDR3: TGTGCCAGCAGTTCCCGCGGAGGCGGGGGAAACATTCAGTACTTC. It is translated as CASSSRGGGGNIQYF.

This clone was seen only once. The V and J genes are TRBV2 and TRBJ2-7; 14 bases map to TRBD2. CDR1 is SNHLY and CDR2 is FYNNEI in the germline V gene. The junction had 6 bases not matched to a gene; V was cut back by 5 bases and J by 0 bases. This CDR3 has 17 residues. CDR3 region: CASSFGLAGGISYEQYF. The CDR3 region has the DNA TGTGCCAGCAGTTTTGGACTAGCGGGAGGTATCTCCTACGAGCAGTACTTC.

Remarks on this clone: At one boundary the junction diverges from the germline segment, which might be a read error. The chain couples TRBV7-4 to TRBJ2-7, with a possible D match to TRBD2 (5 bases). CDR1 and CDR2 (germline): SGHVT, SQSDAQ. The CDR3 runs 15 residues. The chain's CDR3 is CPDRSSRSYTYEQYF. For the CDR3, the DNA is TGCCCTGATCGTTCTAGCAGATCCTACACCTACGAGCAGTACTTC.

This clone was picked up a small number of times. The V gene is TRBV18, the J gene TRBJ1-4; D unclear. Germline V gene lookup returns CDR1 KGHSH and CDR2 LQKENI. V was clipped by 2 bases and J by 2 bases, with 6 bases between them. The CDR3 consists of 14 residues. CDR3 nucleotide sequence: TGTGCCAGCTCACCAGGCAGGACTAATGAAAAACTGTTTTTT. The encoded protein is CASSPGRTNEKLFF.

The V and J genes are TRBV28 and TRBJ1-1; 8 nucleotides align to TRBD1. The length of the CDR3 is 15 residues. The V gene's germline CDR1 is MDHEN and CDR2 SYDVKM. Unmatched junction bases numbered 8, after V lost 2 bases and J lost 6 bases. The CDR3 bases are TGTGCCAGCAGTTTAAGGGCAGGGGGCGAATCTGAAGCTTTCTTT. As protein: CASSLRAGGESEAFF.

This chain links TRBV29-1 with TRBJ2-5; D is unclear. The V gene's germline CDR1 is SQVTM and CDR2 ANQGSEA. There are 13 residues in the CDR3. V lost 0 bases to trimming and J lost 0 bases, with 5 bases between them. In DNA, the CDR3 is TGCAGCGTTGAAGAGGCATACCAAGAGACCCAGTACTTC. Its protein product is CSVEEAYQETQYF.

The J gene is TRBJ2-5, the V gene TRBV27, with D uncertain. This CDR3 is 17 amino acids long. CDR1 is MNHEY, CDR2 SMNVEV, per germline (reference sequence). Trimming removed 8 bases from V and 2 bases from J, with 24 bases in between. CDR3 DNA sequence: TGTGCCAGCGCGCTCAACCTGGAGCGCTCATTTCAAGAGACCCAGTACTTC. Its protein product is CASALNLERSFQETQYF.

V gene TRBV5-4 combines with J gene TRBJ1-1, with D maybe TRBD1 (6 bases). Germline assignment: CDR1 SGHNT and CDR2 YYREEE (reference sequence). The CDR3 sequence is 14 residues long. The V and J ends lost 5 bases and 1 base respectively, with 12 bases between them. Here the CDR3 reads CASSLGGANTEAFF. CDR3 nucleotides: TGTGCCAGCAGTCTGGGGGGGGCGAACACTGAAGCTTTCTTT.

The rearrangement links TRBV2 to TRBJ2-7; possible D gene TRBD2, 6 bases. Germline V lookup: CDR1 SNHLY, CDR2 FYNNEI. Trimming cost V 3 bases and J 0 bases, with 12 bases left between them. There are 15 residues in the CDR3. CDR3: CASSEERASSYEQYF. The DNA for the CDR3 is TGTGCCAGCAGTGAGGAGCGGGCTAGCTCCTACGAGCAGTACTTC.

This rearrangement joins TRBV11-2 to TRBJ2-7, with 8 bases fitting TRBD1. The CDR3 covers 15 residues. After removal of 1 base from V and 4 bases from J, the junction contained 6 bases not matched to a gene. Looked up from germline, CDR1 is SGHAT and CDR2 is FQNNGV. CDR3 sequence (DNA): TGTGCCAGCAGCTTAGGACAGGGGCTCGGTTACGAGCAGTACTTC. Its translation: CASSLGQGLGYEQYF. The entire variable domain, with the rest obtained from reference TRBV11-2 and TRBJ2-7, is as follows: EAGVAQSPRYKIIEKRQSVAFWCNPISGHATLYWYQQILGQGPKLLIQFQNNGVVDDSQLPKDRFSAERLKGVDSTLKIQPAKLEDSAVYLCASSLGQGLGYEQYFGPGTRLTVT.

The chain combines TRBV5-1 with TRBJ1-3; D is undetermined. The V gene's germline CDR1 is SGHRS and CDR2 YFSETQ. Trimming cost V 4 bases and J 0 bases, with 11 bases left between them. The CDR3 runs to 15 residues. Here the CDR3 DNA reads TGCGCCAGCAGCGCAGACACTACCTCTGGAAACACCATATATTTT. As protein: CASSADTTSGNTIYF.

Only one count was recorded for this clone. V and J are TRBV6-6 and TRBJ1-1, with 9 bases aligning to TRBD1. Per germline, CDR1 MNHNY and CDR2 SVGAGI (reference sequence). The V and J ends lost 5 bases and 4 bases, in that order; junction bases with no gene match: 5. The length of the CDR3 is 14 residues. The CDR3 reads CASSHRQGGTEAFF. The CDR3 bases are TGTGCCAGCAGTCATCGACAGGGGGGCACTGAAGCTTTCTTT.

V and J are TRBV6-6 and TRBJ2-7, with D perhaps matching TRBD2 (7 bases). Germline CDR1 MNHNY, CDR2 SVGAGI (reference sequence). Trimming took off 8 bases at V and 6 bases at J, with 17 bases between the two ends. The CDR3 totals 13 residues. This CDR3 is CASLQGGGGEQYF. The CDR3 coding sequence is TGTGCCAGCCTACAGGGCGGCGGGGGCGAGCAGTACTTC.

This chain links TRBV30 with TRBJ2-2, with TRBD2 matching 13 bases. CDR3 length equals 16 residues. V dropped 2 bases and J dropped 8; count of bases not matched to a gene: 8. In germline, CDR1 is GTSNPN, CDR2 SVGIG (reference sequence). The CDR3 here is CAWSIWTSGRAGELFF. CDR3 bases: TGTGCCTGGAGTATATGGACTAGCGGGAGAGCGGGGGAGCTGTTTTTT.

The V gene is TRBV18, the J gene TRBJ2-2; D unresolved. There are 14 residues in the CDR3. Germline V lookup: CDR1 KGHSH, CDR2 LQKENI. V was clipped by 8 bases and J by 1 base, with 11 bases between them. CDR3 residues: CASPGRMNTGELFF. The CDR3 DNA is TGTGCCAGCCCTGGACGGATGAACACCGGGGAGCTGTTTTTT.

Relative to its sample, this clone is medium-sized (0.01 to 0.1%). V is TRBV27 and J is TRBJ2-7, with 7 bases matching TRBD2. This CDR3 has 16 amino acids. Losses at the gene ends were 0 bases for V and 5 bases for J; bases not matched to a gene: 10. The V gene's germline CDR1 is MNHEY and CDR2 SMNVEV (reference sequence). In DNA, the CDR3 is TGTGCCAGCAGTTTATCTCGCGGGGGAGACGGCCACGAGCAGTACTTC. The encoded protein is CASSLSRGGDGHEQYF.

This clone has more than one count but fewer than ten. This chain links TRBV6-5 with TRBJ1-1; 7 bases fit TRBD1. The CDR3 is 14 amino acids. Germline CDR1 reads MNHEY; CDR2 reads SVGAGI. The V segment lost 6 bases and the J segment 4 bases; nucleotides outside the gene matches: 8. Here the CDR3 DNA reads TGTGCCAGCAGACCCCCAGGGGGGCGCACTGAAGCTTTCTTT. Protein sequence: CASRPPGGRTEAFF.

The rearrangement links TRBV6-6 to TRBJ1-2; 7 bases map to TRBD1. The CDR3 contains 14 residues. V was pared by 0 bases and J by 7 bases, with 5 bases of the junction left unmatched. CDR1 is MNHNY, CDR2 SVGAGI, per germline (reference sequence). The CDR3 sequence: CASSYSQGQGGYTF. The CDR3 DNA is TGTGCCAGCAGTTACTCACAGGGGCAGGGTGGCTACACCTTC.

This clone was seen only once. The chain employs TRBV30 and TRBJ2-2, with D hard to call. The length of the CDR3 is 14 residues. V shed 7 bases and J shed 2 bases, with 14 bases lying between them. Germline V lookup: CDR1 GTSNPN, CDR2 SVGIG (reference sequence). As DNA, the CDR3 is TGTGCCTCGCACAGACACCATAACACCGGGGAGCTGTTTTTT. It codes for CASHRHHNTGELFF.